The sequence of this T cell receptor (beta chain) was determined in a study of OX40 agonist ivuxolimab in advanced cancers. Across the study: Patients were treated with ivuxolimab, an agonistic anti-OX40 (CD134) antibody.

Germline values: CDR1 SGDLS, CDR2 YYNGEE. This CDR3 comprises 18 residues. V was clipped by 7 bases and J by 3 bases, with 25 bases between them. Sequenced by immunoSEQ multiplex PCR; TCRdb stores in-frame clones only, minus some. The profile shows around 44,000 clones, more than 75% of them singletons. Only one count was recorded for this clone. With baseline, cycle 4 day 1, and cycle 7 day 1 as timepoints, blood was sampled. The genes are TRBV9 and TRBJ2-2; D may be TRBD1 (5 bases). This TCR derives from an adult with an advanced solid tumor such as melanoma, head and neck, liver or kidney cancer. The sequences come from CD4+ or CD8+ T cells sorted from blood, collected in a trial of the OX40 agonist ivuxolimab. Written as DNA, the CDR3 is TGTGCCAGCGGAAGTGCATCTTCAGGGAAACTCGACACCGGGGAGCTGTTTTTT. It encodes CASGSASSGKLDTGELFF.